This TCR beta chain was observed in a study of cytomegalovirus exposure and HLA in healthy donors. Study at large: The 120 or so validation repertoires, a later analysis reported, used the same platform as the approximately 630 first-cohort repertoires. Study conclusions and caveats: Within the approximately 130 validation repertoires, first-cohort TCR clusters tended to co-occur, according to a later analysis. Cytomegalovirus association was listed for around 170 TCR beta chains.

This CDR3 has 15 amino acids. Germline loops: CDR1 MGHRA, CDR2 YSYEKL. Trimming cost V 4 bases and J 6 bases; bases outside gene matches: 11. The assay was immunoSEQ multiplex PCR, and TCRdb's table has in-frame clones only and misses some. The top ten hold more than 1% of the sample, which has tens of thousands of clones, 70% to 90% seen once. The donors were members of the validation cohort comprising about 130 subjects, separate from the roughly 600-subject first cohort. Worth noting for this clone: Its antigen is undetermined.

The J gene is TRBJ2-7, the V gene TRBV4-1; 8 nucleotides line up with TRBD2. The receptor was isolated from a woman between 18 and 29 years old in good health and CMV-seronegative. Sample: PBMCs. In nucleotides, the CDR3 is TGCGCCAGCAGCCCTAGGGGACTAGTAATTTCCGAGCAGTACTTC. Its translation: CASSPRGLVISEQYF.